The clone carrying this TCR beta chain has a single count. The CDR3 consists of 13 residues. The germline CDR1 and CDR2 sequences are LGHNA and YSLEER. The V end lost 6 bases, the J end lost 1 base, and 7 bases lay between the germline ends. Authors' methods: Estimation of nucleated cell counts relied on the amplification of reference gene primers. Clones were sequenced by immunoSEQ multiplex PCR, and TCRdb holds only the in-frame ones, with some missing. V, J and clone size are those of that table, while D and trimming were read from the DNA. The sample has around 270,000 clones, approximately 89% seen once. This sample stems from a study of blood T cell repertoires in COVID-19. At the level of the study: Italy, Spain and the United States were the sources of the convalescent and acute COVID-19 samples. PBMCs, B-cell-depleted T cells, or T cells were the source of the cDNA or gDNA that made up the material.

The gene calls are TRBV4-3 and TRBJ1-5, with a weak D call TRBD1 (6 bases). The TCR comes from a woman between 45 and 60 years old with acute or convalescent COVID-19. Sequencing was carried out using peripheral blood. The CDR3, as DNA: TGCGCCAGCAGTCAGGGGAGCAATCAGCCCCAGCATTTT. This translates into CASSQGSNQPQHF.